This T cell receptor (beta chain) stems from a study of shared clonotypes between healthy human individuals. Overall study results and limits: Richness estimates generally favored naive over memory subsets.

Comments on this clone: Its antigen remains unknown.

Clones were read by immunoSEQ multiplex PCR, and TCRdb kept only the in-frame ones, dropping some. The sample has fewer than 1 million clones, 90% to 97% seen once; the top ten hold around 0.25%. The CDR3 totals 14 residues. CDR1 is MNHEY, CDR2 SMNVEV, per germline (reference sequence). V lost 0 bases, J lost 6 bases, and 8 bases lay in between. Naive CD8 cells, CD45RO-negative and positively selected for CCR7, excluded terminally differentiated effector memory CD45RA+ cells. Material for sequencing was naive CD8+ T cells sorted from blood. This chain uses TRBV27 with TRBJ2-2; D unresolved. This clonotype was obtained from a man aged 25 to 40 in good health. CDR3 DNA sequence: TGTGCCAGCAGTTTATCGAACAACCCCGGGGAGCTGTTTTTT. Residues: CASSLSNNPGELFF.